This TCR beta chain is from a study of shared clonotypes between healthy human individuals. The CDR3 has 14 residues. Trimming stripped 7 bases from V and 4 bases from J, with 13 bases between. CDR1 SNHLY and CDR2 FYNNEI come from the germline V gene. This clone was observed a handful of times. Assay: immunoSEQ multiplex PCR; the TCRdb copy retains only in-frame clones and omits some. Among about 470,000 clones listed, around 79% were seen once. Source material: PBMCs. The source is a woman aged 40 to 50 in good health. Some clones in this sample may be carry-over from other donors' samples. The genes are TRBV2 and TRBJ2-2, with D possibly matching TRBD1 (6 bases). The CDR3: CASTKRGSTGELFF. In DNA, the CDR3 is TGTGCCAGCACTAAAAGGGGGTCCACCGGGGAGCTGTTTTTT.